These 8 T cell receptor beta chains share one sample of origin, sequenced in a study of CD8 T cells in ankylosing spondylitis. TCRdb called the 5' RACE reads again in MiXCR, with one record for every CDR3 protein. This sample has 200,000 to 250,000 distinct CDR3 sequences, with more than 9% found just once. Specimen: blood, either unsorted or a sorted T cell fraction (not recorded which). These receptors came from a male donor with ankylosing spondylitis or in good health (not recorded which).

The CDR3 DNA reads as TGTGCCTGGAGTGTACGACCGAACACTGAAGCTTTCTTT. It encodes CAWSVRPNTEAFF. The rearrangement joins TRBV30 to TRBJ1-1; unclear D gene. This CDR3 has 13 amino acids. Germline V gene lookup returns CDR1 GTSNPN and CDR2 SVGIG (reference sequence). V lost 0 bases, J lost 1 base, and 6 bases lay in between.

This clonotype has at least ten counts. V and J are TRBV9 and TRBJ1-2; weak D call: TRBD1 (6 bases). The germline V and J ends were trimmed by 4 bases and 5 bases, with 15 bases remaining between them. The CDR3 covers 14 residues. Germline V gives CDR1 SGDLS, CDR2 YYNGEE. The CDR3 reads CASSPGAREYGYTF. The DNA of the CDR3 is TGTGCCAGCAGCCCAGGGGCCCGAGAGTATGGCTACACCTTC.

Remarks on this clonotype: Germline and junction disagree at one end, which may indicate a read error. The chain recombines TRBV7-3 with TRBJ2-7, with D unresolved. There are 12 residues in the CDR3. The germline V gene encodes CDR1 SGHTA and CDR2 FQGTGA. The CDR3, as DNA: TGTGCCAGCAGCTTAGCGGACGGCTCCCAGCACTTC. As protein: CASSLADGSQHF.

This clonotype was counted many times. The J gene is TRBJ2-1, the V gene TRBV20-1; tentatively, D is TRBD1 or TRBD2 (5 bases each). V was shortened by 7 bases and J by 5 bases, with 12 bases between the two germline ends. The CDR3 has 12 amino acids. Germline values: CDR1 DFQATT, CDR2 SNEGSKA (reference sequence). The CDR3 is CSVHGTHNEQFF. In nucleotides, the CDR3 is TGCAGTGTTCACGGGACCCACAATGAGCAGTTCTTC.

This clonotype was picked up many times. The V gene is TRBV29-1, the J gene TRBJ2-3; 10 nucleotides match TRBD2. V shed 1 base, J shed 10 bases, and the junction held 17 bases outside the gene matches. There are 17 residues in the CDR3. Germline CDR1 reads SQVTM; CDR2 reads ANQGSEA. The DNA for the CDR3 is TGCAGCGTTGAAGGTAGATGGTCTGGTAGCGGGGGGTCTTCGCAGTATTTT. Residues: CSVEGRWSGSGGSSQYF.

This clonotype was counted many times. The chain recombines TRBV10-3 with TRBJ2-7; a possible D gene is TRBD1 (6 bases). CDR3 length equals 13 residues. The V end was cut by 4 bases, the J end by 4 bases, with 11 bases between. Germline V lookup: CDR1 ENHRY, CDR2 SYGVKD. CDR3 DNA sequence: TGTGCCATCAGTGGACAGGTCCAGTACGAGCAGTACTTC. Its protein is CAISGQVQYEQYF.

This clonotype has at least ten counts. Here the CDR3 DNA reads TGTGCCAGCAGCGTAGCTACGGGACTTTCGGGGGAGACCCAGTACTTC. It specifies CASSVATGLSGETQYF. The rearrangement joins TRBV9 to TRBJ2-5, with D possibly TRBD2 on 6 matching bases. There are 16 residues in the CDR3. V gave up 0 bases and J gave up 5 bases, with 17 bases separating them. Germline CDR1 reads SGDLS; CDR2 reads YYNGEE.

This clonotype showed up just a few times. The chain joins TRBV9 to TRBJ2-1; TRBD1 is a possible D gene (5 bases). Trimming took 0 bases from V and 0 from J, leaving 7 bases between them. Germline V gene lookup returns CDR1 SGDLS and CDR2 YYNGEE. The CDR3 runs to 15 residues. The CDR3 DNA reads as TGTGCCAGCAGCGTAGGACAGAGCTCCTACAATGAGCAGTTCTTC. It is translated as CASSVGQSSYNEQFF. Using reference TRBV9 and TRBJ2-1 for the parts outside the CDR3, the full variable domain is DSGVTQTPKHLITATGQRVTLRCSPRSGDLSVYWYQQSLDQGLQFLIQYYNGEERAKGNILERFSAQQFPDLHSELNLSSLELGDSALYFCASSVGQSSYNEQFFGPGTRLTVL.